This TCR beta chain was identified during a study of blood T cell repertoires in COVID-19. Study details: Sites in the United States, Italy and Spain provided acute and convalescent COVID-19 samples. The analysed material was cDNA or gDNA that came from T cells, B-cell-depleted T cells, or PBMCs.

CDR3 length equals 19 residues. Trimming pared 0 bases from V and 0 bases from J, leaving 15 bases between. Looked up from germline, CDR1 is MNHEY and CDR2 is SVGEGT. Sequencing was performed with immunoSEQ multiplex PCR; in TCRdb, only in-frame clones are kept and a portion is missing. This sample has approximately 350,000 clones, with about 90% found just once. The chain couples TRBV6-2 or TRBV6-3 to TRBJ1-6; D remains ambiguous. Input material: peripheral blood. The receptor comes from a woman younger than 30 who had recovered from COVID-19. CDR3 nucleotides: TGTGCCAGCAGTTACTCGAGGCTCCGCGCAAGCTCCTATAATTCACCCCTCCACTTT. It yields the protein CASSYSRLRASSYNSPLHF.